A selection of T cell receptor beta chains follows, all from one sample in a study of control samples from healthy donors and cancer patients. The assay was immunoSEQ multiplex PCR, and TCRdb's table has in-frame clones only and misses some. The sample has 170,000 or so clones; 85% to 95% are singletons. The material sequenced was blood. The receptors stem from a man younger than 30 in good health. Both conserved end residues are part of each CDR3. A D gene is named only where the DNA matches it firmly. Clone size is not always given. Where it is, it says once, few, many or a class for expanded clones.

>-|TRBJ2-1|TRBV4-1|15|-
CASSQERGPYNEQFF
TGCGCCAGCAGCCAAGAAAGGGGACCCTACAATGAGCAGTTCTTC
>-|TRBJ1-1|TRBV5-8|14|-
CASSLQRGNTEAFF
TGTGCCAGCAGCTTGCAAAGGGGGAACACTGAAGCTTTCTTT
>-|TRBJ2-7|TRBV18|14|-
CASSPSLDSYEQYF
TGTGCCAGCTCACCATCTTTAGACTCCTACGAGCAGTACTTC
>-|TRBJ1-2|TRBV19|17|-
CASSPMTGSKGNYGYTF
TGTGCCAGTAGTCCCATGACAGGATCGAAGGGGAACTATGGCTACACCTTC
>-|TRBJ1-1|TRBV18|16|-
CASSLTDSPMNTEAFF
TGTGCCAGCTCACTAACGGACAGCCCCATGAACACTGAAGCTTTCTTT
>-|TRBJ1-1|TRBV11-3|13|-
CASSLERNTEAFF
TGTGCCAGCAGCTTAGAACGGAACACTGAAGCTTTCTTT
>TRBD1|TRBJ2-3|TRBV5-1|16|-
CASSLAQGARTDTQYF
TGCGCCAGCAGCTTGGCCCAGGGGGCCCGCACAGATACGCAGTATTTT
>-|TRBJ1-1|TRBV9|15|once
CASSLTGQGGTEAFF
TGTGCCAGCAGCCTAACGGGGCAAGGTGGCACTGAAGCTTTCTTT
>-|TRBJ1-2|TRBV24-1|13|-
CATSEGGHYGYTF
TGTGCCACCAGTGAGGGGGGCCACTATGGCTACACCTTC
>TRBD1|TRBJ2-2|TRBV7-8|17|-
CASSLPTGGGLTGELFF
TGTGCCAGCAGCTTACCGACAGGGGGCGGACTCACCGGGGAGCTGTTTTTT
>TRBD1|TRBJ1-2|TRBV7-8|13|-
CASSYRQGDGYTF
TGTGCCAGCAGCTATCGACAGGGGGACGGCTACACCTTC
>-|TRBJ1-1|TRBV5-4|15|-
CASSFGAGMNTEAFF
TGTGCCAGCAGCTTTGGGGCCGGAATGAACACTGAAGCTTTCTTT
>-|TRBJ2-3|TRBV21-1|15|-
CASSMDGWDTDTQYF
TGTGCCAGCAGCATGGACGGGTGGGACACAGATACGCAGTATTTT
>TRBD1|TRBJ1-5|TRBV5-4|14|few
CASSPGQGGQPQHF
TGTGCCAGCAGCCCGGGACAGGGCGGGCAGCCCCAGCATTTT
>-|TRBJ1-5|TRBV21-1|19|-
CASSKQSARYRVSNQPQHF
TGTGCCAGCAGCAAACAATCTGCGAGGTACAGGGTTAGCAATCAGCCCCAGCATTTT
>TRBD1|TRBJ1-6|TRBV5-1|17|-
CASSPLPGQGRNSPLHF
TGCGCCAGCAGCCCTCTTCCGGGACAGGGGAGAAATTCACCCCTCCACTTT
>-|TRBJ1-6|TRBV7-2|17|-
CASSLTTGTSTYSPLHF
TGTGCCAGCAGCCTTACAACCGGGACCTCAACTTATTCACCCCTCCACTTT
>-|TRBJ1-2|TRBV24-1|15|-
CATSDSTGKVEGYTF
TGTGCCACCAGTGACTCGACGGGAAAGGTAGAGGGCTACACCTTC
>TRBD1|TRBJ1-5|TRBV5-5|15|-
CASSLGTGHNQPQHF
TGTGCCAGCAGCTTGGGGACAGGGCATAATCAGCCCCAGCATTTT
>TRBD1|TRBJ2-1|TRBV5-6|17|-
CASSSGTGGLSYNEQFF
TGTGCCAGCAGCTCCGGGACAGGGGGCCTTTCCTACAATGAGCAGTTCTTC
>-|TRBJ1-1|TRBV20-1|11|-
CSATGGIEAFF
TGCAGTGCTACCGGGGGCATTGAAGCTTTCTTT
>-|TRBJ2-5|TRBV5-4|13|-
CASSFGSQETQYF
TGTGCCAGCAGCTTCGGCAGCCAAGAGACCCAGTACTTC
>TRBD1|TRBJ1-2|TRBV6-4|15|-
CASSDGRQGVGGYTF
TGTGCCAGCAGTGACGGACGGCAGGGGGTCGGCGGCTACACCTTC
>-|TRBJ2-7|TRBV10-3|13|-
CAISEKLDHEQYF
TGTGCCATCAGTGAGAAGCTTGACCACGAGCAGTACTTC
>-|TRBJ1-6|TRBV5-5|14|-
CASSFSRADSPLHF
TGTGCCAGCAGCTTTTCCCGGGCGGATTCACCCCTCCACTTT
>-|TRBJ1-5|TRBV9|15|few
CASSVGSGGEGPQHF
TGTGCCAGCAGCGTAGGATCGGGGGGCGAGGGGCCCCAGCATTTT
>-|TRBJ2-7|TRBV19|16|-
CASSIGGDTMEHEQYF
TGTGCCAGTAGTATAGGAGGGGACACCATGGAACACGAGCAGTACTTC
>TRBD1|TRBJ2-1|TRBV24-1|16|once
CATSDPGDRRGNEQFF
TGTGCCACCAGTGATCCCGGGGACAGGAGGGGCAACGAGCAGTTCTTC
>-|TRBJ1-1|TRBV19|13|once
CASRADRNTEAFF
TGTGCCAGTAGGGCGGACCGGAACACTGAAGCTTTCTTT
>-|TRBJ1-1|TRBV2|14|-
CASRFEGASTGAFF
TGTGCCAGCAGATTTGAGGGTGCTTCAACTGGAGCTTTCTTT
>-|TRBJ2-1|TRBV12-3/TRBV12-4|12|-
CASSLWGNEQFF
TGTGCCAGCAGTTTATGGGGAAATGAGCAGTTCTTC
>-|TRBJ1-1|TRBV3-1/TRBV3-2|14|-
CASSLPGLNTEAFF
TGTGCCAGCAGCCTTCCGGGCCTGAACACTGAAGCTTTCTTT
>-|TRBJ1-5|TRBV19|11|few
CASSQGTPQHF
TGTGCCAGTAGCCAAGGAACGCCCCAGCATTTT
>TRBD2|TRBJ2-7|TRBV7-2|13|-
CASSVGLAYEQYF
TGTGCCAGCAGCGTCGGACTAGCCTACGAGCAGTACTTC
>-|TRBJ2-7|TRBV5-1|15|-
CASSPDGGPTYEQYF
TGCGCCAGCAGCCCGGACGGGGGACCTACCTACGAGCAGTACTTC
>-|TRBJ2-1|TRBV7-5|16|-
CARSFPLAGGDNEQFF
TGTGCCAGAAGCTTCCCTCTAGCGGGGGGGGACAATGAGCAGTTCTTC
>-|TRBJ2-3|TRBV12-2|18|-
CASRLASGTSGFTDTQYF
TGTGCAAGTCGCTTAGCCTCCGGGACTAGCGGATTCACAGATACGCAGTATTTT
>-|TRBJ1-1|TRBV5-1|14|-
CASSSGGMNTEAFF
TGCGCCAGCAGCTCCGGGGGGATGAACACTGAAGCTTTCTTT
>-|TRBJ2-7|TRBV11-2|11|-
CALGQLYEQYF
TGTGCCCTTGGACAGCTCTACGAGCAGTACTTC
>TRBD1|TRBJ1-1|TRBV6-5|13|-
CASSRTGGTEAFF
TGTGCCAGCAGCCGGACAGGGGGCACTGAAGCTTTCTTT
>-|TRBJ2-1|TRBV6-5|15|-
CASSLLPKLTNEQFF
TGTGCCAGCAGTCTACTACCAAAGCTTACAAACGAGCAGTTCTTC
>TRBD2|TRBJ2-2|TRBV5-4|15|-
CASSFAGGNTGELFF
TGTGCCAGCAGCTTCGCGGGGGGGAACACCGGGGAGCTGTTTTTT
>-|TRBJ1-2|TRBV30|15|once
CAWSLRWDGNYGYTF
TGTGCCTGGAGCTTGAGGTGGGACGGGAACTATGGCTACACCTTC
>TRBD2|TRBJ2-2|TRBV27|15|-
CASSSSSGGSGELFF
TGTGCCAGCAGTTCGTCTAGCGGGGGCTCCGGGGAGCTGTTTTTT
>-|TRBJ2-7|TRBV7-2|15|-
CASSLSPGSDYEQYF
TGTGCCAGCAGCTTATCCCCCGGGTCCGACTACGAGCAGTACTTC
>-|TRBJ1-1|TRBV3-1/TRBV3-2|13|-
CASSKTGQIEAFF
TGTGCCAGCAGCAAAACCGGGCAGATTGAAGCTTTCTTT
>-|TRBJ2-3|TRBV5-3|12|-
CARSFWRGTQYF
TGTGCCAGAAGCTTCTGGCGCGGTACGCAGTATTTT
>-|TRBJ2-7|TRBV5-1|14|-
CASSPAPERYEQYF
TGCGCCAGCAGCCCCGCGCCCGAGAGATACGAGCAGTACTTC
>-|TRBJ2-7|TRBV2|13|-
CASRTGALGEQYF
TGTGCCAGCAGGACTGGAGCTCTTGGCGAGCAGTACTTC
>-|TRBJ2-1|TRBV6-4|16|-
CASSDPGPIPYNEQFF
TGTGCCAGCAGTGACCCCGGACCGATACCCTACAATGAGCAGTTCTTC
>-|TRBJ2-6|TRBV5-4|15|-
CASSSRGSGANVLTF
TGTGCCAGCAGCTCACGGGGCTCTGGGGCCAACGTCCTGACTTTC
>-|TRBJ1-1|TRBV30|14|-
CAWGGNRVNTEAFF
TGTGCCTGGGGGGGAAACAGGGTGAACACTGAAGCTTTCTTT
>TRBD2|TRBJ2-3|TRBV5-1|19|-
CASSLASFSGGLSTDTQYF
TGCGCCAGCAGCTTGGCCAGCTTCAGCGGGGGGTTAAGCACAGATACGCAGTATTTT
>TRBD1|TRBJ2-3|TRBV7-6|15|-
CASSLSTGGTDTQYF
TGTGCCAGCAGCTTAAGTACAGGGGGCACAGATACGCAGTATTTT
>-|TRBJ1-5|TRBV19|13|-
CASSPDGNQPQHF
TGTGCCAGTAGTCCGGACGGCAATCAGCCCCAGCATTTT